The source of this T cell receptor beta chain is a study of blood T cell repertoires in COVID-19. Deletions cut 0 bases from V and 0 bases from J, with 11 bases between. The CDR3 is made up of 17 amino acids. Germline CDR1 MDHEN, CDR2 SYDVKM. Methods used by the authors: How many nucleated cells were present was estimated from reference gene primer amplification. Method: immunoSEQ multiplex PCR; TCRdb's copy keeps in-frame clones and lacks some. That table gives V, J and clone size, and the DNA gave D and trimming. The sample contains 380,000 or so clones, 70% to 90% of which appear only once. This clone was recorded only once.

This chain links TRBV28 with TRBJ2-2; D is uncertain. Input material: peripheral blood. This receptor was obtained from a man aged 35 to 55 with acute or convalescent COVID-19. CDR3 nucleotides: TGTGCCAGCAGTTTATGGTCCAGAGGCGCGAACACCGGGGAGCTGTTTTTT. The encoded protein is CASSLWSRGANTGELFF.